Listed below are T cell receptor beta chains from one sample, sequenced in a study of TIL therapy for anti-PD-1-resistant metastatic lung cancer. TCRdb keeps only in-frame clones here, not all; method: immunoSEQ multiplex PCR. The top ten hold nearly 2% of the sample, which has roughly 20,000 clones, around three quarters seen once. The source material was blood, sampled at baseline. These receptors were taken from a person between 30 and 79 years old with non-small cell lung cancer. Each CDR3 is given with its conserved first and last residue. The D gene is left open where the match is weak. Expanded clones get a size class; other rows say once, few or many, or leave the size out.

>TRBJ1-1|13|TRBV30|NA|NA
TGTGCCTGGATCCCCGCGGGTAACACTGAAGCTTTCTTT
CAWIPAGNTEAFF
>TRBJ2-7|15|TRBV5-4|TRBD2|few
TGTGCCAGCAGCTTTGGAGGGAGGGCCAATTACGAGCAGTACTTC
CASSFGGRANYEQYF
>TRBJ2-1|13|TRBV19|NA|NA
TGTGCCAGTAGGGCGTACAGGGAGGGTGAGCAGTTCTTC
CASRAYREGEQFF
>TRBJ1-6|15|TRBV9|TRBD1|NA
TGTGCCAGCAGCAGCAGGGGGCGCGATAATTCACCCCTCCACTTT
CASSSRGRDNSPLHF
>TRBJ2-3|15|TRBV18|TRBD2|NA
TGTGCCAGCTCTCCGGGACTAGAGGCGCGGGATACGCAGTATTTT
CASSPGLEARDTQYF
>TRBJ2-5|17|TRBV19|NA|NA
TGTGCCAGTAGTATAGCTGGACTGTATTCCCCCGGGGAGACCCAGTACTTC
CASSIAGLYSPGETQYF
>TRBJ1-5|15|TRBV27|NA|NA
TGTGCCAGCAGGCCCGGGGGCACCTCTTATCAGCCCCAGCATTTT
CASRPGGTSYQPQHF
>TRBJ2-6|18|TRBV30|TRBD2|NA
TGTGCCTGGAGCAGTCTGGGGAGGGTGGTCTCTGGGGCCAACGTCCTGACTTTC
CAWSSLGRVVSGANVLTF
>TRBJ2-3|13|TRBV4-1|NA|few
TGCGCCAGCAGCCATACCCTCACAGATACGCAGTATTTT
CASSHTLTDTQYF
>TRBJ1-1|15|TRBV5-1|TRBD1|NA
TGCGCCAGCAGCTTTAACAGGGGTGGCGACACTGAAGCTTTCTTT
CASSFNRGGDTEAFF
>TRBJ2-5|11|TRBV20-1|TRBD2|NA
TGCAGTGTCTTAGCGGGGGAGACCCAGTACTTC
CSVLAGETQYF
>TRBJ2-5|13|TRBV5-1|NA|NA
TGCGCCAGCAGCTTTAGGGCACAAGAGACCCAGTACTTC
CASSFRAQETQYF
>TRBJ1-1|14|TRBV30|NA|NA
TGTGCCTGGAGTCCCGGGACGGAGAACACTGAAGCTTTCTTT
CAWSPGTENTEAFF
>TRBJ2-1|15|TRBV5-5|TRBD1|NA
TGTGCCAGCAGCTCGGCGACAGGGAGTAGGAATGAGCAGTTCTTC
CASSSATGSRNEQFF
>TRBJ2-1|14|TRBV6-6|TRBD1|NA
TGTGCCAGCAGTTACTCAGAGGGGGCTAATGAGCAGTTCTTC
CASSYSEGANEQFF
>TRBJ1-2|13|TRBV5-6|NA|NA
TGTGCCAGCAGCTGGGACACCGAGGGCGGCTACACCTTC
CASSWDTEGGYTF
>TRBJ2-1|16|TRBV24-1|TRBD1|NA
TGTGCCACCAGTGACCCTCCGGGACAGAAGTACAATGAGCAGTTCTTC
CATSDPPGQKYNEQFF
>TRBJ2-2|15|TRBV7-2|NA|NA
TGTGCCAGCAGCTTAATATCGATGAACACCGGGGAGCTGTTTTTT
CASSLISMNTGELFF
>TRBJ2-3|15|TRBV2|TRBD1|once
TGTGCCAGCAGTGAAGACGGGACAGGGGGAGATACGCAGTATTTT
CASSEDGTGGDTQYF
>TRBJ1-2|15|TRBV29-1|TRBD1|NA
TGCAGCGTCCTACTACAGGGGAAAAGGGACTATGGCTACACCTTC
CSVLLQGKRDYGYTF
>TRBJ2-7|13|TRBV2|NA|few
TGTGCCAGCTTACGGGACGCCTCCTACGAGCAGTACTTC
CASLRDASYEQYF
>TRBJ2-2|15|TRBV11-3|NA|NA
TGTGCCAGCAGCTTAGATAAAGGGGGCACCGGGGAGCTGTTTTTT
CASSLDKGGTGELFF
>TRBJ1-4|15|TRBV2|TRBD1|NA
TGTGCCAGCACTAACAACAGGGGAGGGGATGAAAAACTGTTTTTT
CASTNNRGGDEKLFF
>TRBJ2-1|16|TRBV5-1|TRBD2|once
TGCGCCAGCAGCTGGCTAGCGGCTAGCTCCTACAATGAGCAGTTCTTC
CASSWLAASSYNEQFF
>TRBJ2-1|14|TRBV2|TRBD2|NA
TGTGCCAGCAGTGTATCTAGCGGGTACAATGAGCAGTTCTTC
CASSVSSGYNEQFF
>TRBJ1-2|14|TRBV3-1/TRBV3-2|NA|NA
TGTGCCAGCAGCCAATCCGACGGGACCTATGGCTACACCTTC
CASSQSDGTYGYTF
>TRBJ1-1|15|TRBV6-2/TRBV6-3|NA|NA
TGTGCCAGCAGTGATGACAGTTTCATGAACACTGAAGCTTTCTTT
CASSDDSFMNTEAFF
>TRBJ2-5|12|TRBV3-1/TRBV3-2|NA|once
TGTGCCAGCAGCCCCTGGGGAGAGACCCAGTACTTC
CASSPWGETQYF
>TRBJ1-3|15|TRBV5-5|TRBD1|NA
TGTGCCAGCAGCGTGGGACAGAGGGCTGGAAACACCATATATTTT
CASSVGQRAGNTIYF
>TRBJ1-1|15|TRBV2|NA|NA
TGTGCCAGCAGTGATCGGGTGGGGTTGAACACTGAAGCTTTCTTT
CASSDRVGLNTEAFF
>TRBJ1-6|14|TRBV7-2|NA|few
TGTGCCAGCAAGGGACCGATCTATAATTCACCCCTCCACTTT
CASKGPIYNSPLHF
>TRBJ2-1|15|TRBV7-2|NA|NA
TGTGCCAGCAGCTTAGTTTGGGGGAAGAGGAATGAGCAGTTCTTC
CASSLVWGKRNEQFF
>TRBJ2-1|15|TRBV5-4|NA|NA
TGTGCCAGCAGCTTGGAAGCGGTCTCCTACAATGAGCAGTTCTTC
CASSLEAVSYNEQFF
>TRBJ2-5|15|TRBV9|TRBD2|NA
TGTGCCAGCAGCGCTAGCCCGGGACTACAAGAGACCCAGTACTTC
CASSASPGLQETQYF
>TRBJ1-5|15|TRBV4-3|NA|NA
TGCGCCAGCAGCCTAACAGGGAATGGGGACCGGCCCCAGCATTTT
CASSLTGNGDRPQHF
>TRBJ2-3|13|TRBV5-1|NA|few
TGCGCCAGCAGCTGGGGGGGGCCGGATACGCAGTATTTT
CASSWGGPDTQYF
>TRBJ1-1|14|TRBV4-1|NA|NA
TGCGCCAGCAGCCAAGGGGAGATGAGGACTGAAGCTTTCTTT
CASSQGEMRTEAFF
>TRBJ2-1|13|TRBV29-1|TRBD2|NA
TGCAGCGTTGATGTAGCGGGAGGGGGTGAGCAGTTCTTC
CSVDVAGGGEQFF
>TRBJ1-2|14|TRBV6-2/TRBV6-3|TRBD1|NA
TGTGCCAGCAGTTACCCGACAGGGGGCGAAGGCTACACCTTC
CASSYPTGGEGYTF
>TRBJ2-5|13|TRBV7-8|NA|few
TGTGCCAGCAGCTTAGAGTTCCAAGAGACCCAGTACTTC
CASSLEFQETQYF
>TRBJ2-3|13|TRBV19|NA|NA
TGTGCCAGCGCAGGGCGTATCACAGATACGCAGTATTTT
CASAGRITDTQYF
>TRBJ1-4|14|TRBV2|TRBD1|NA
TGTGCCAGCGGGGACAGACGACAGAAAGAAAAACTGTTTTTT
CASGDRRQKEKLFF
>TRBJ2-2|14|TRBV5-1|TRBD1|NA
TGCGCCAGCAGTAGAGCAGGGGGTGCCGGGGAGCTGTTTTTT
CASSRAGGAGELFF
>TRBJ2-2|16|TRBV2|TRBD2|NA
TGTGCCAGCAGGCCTCTTCTACTAGCGGGAGGGGTGGAGCTGTTTTTT
CASRPLLLAGGVELFF
>TRBJ2-3|14|TRBV6-5|NA|NA
TGTGCCAGCAGTTACGTGTCAAGCACAGATACGCAGTATTTT
CASSYVSSTDTQYF
>TRBJ2-5|14|TRBV27|NA|NA
TGTGCCAGCACCCTCCGCCCGTTTGCCGAGACCCAGTACTTC
CASTLRPFAETQYF
>TRBJ1-6|14|TRBV20-1|NA|few
TGCAGTGCTAGTAAACGGGGCTCGGAATCACCCCTCCACTTT
CSASKRGSESPLHF
>TRBJ2-1|13|TRBV21-1|NA|NA
TGTGCCAGCAGAAACGGGGAACGGGATGAGCAGTTCTTC
CASRNGERDEQFF